The clone carrying this T cell receptor (beta chain) was recorded only once. Its antigen is currently unknown. Reverse transcription of roughly 0.5 ug total RNA with a constant-region primer produced TCR beta cDNA. Each TCR beta library was derived from three nested multiplex PCR rounds that employed slightly modified ARM-PCR. TRBV1-TRBV30 forward and Cbeta reverse primers drove the first two approximately 10-cycle rounds. Each CDR3 protein is one row after TCRdb ran MiXCR on the multiplex PCR reads. The profile covers approximately 54,000 distinct CDR3 sequences, with around three quarters appearing a single time and roughly 26% taken by the ten largest. Trimming removed 4 bases at V and 6 bases at J, with 19 bases between. Germline V gene sequence: CDR1 ENHRY, CDR2 SYGVKD. The CDR3 is 15 residues long. Co-extracting RNA and DNA was done with about 20-33 mg of unsorted bulk tissue as input. Those patients suffered from chronic HBV infection and were treatment-naive.

The sample is drawn from a study of tumor-infiltrating lymphocytes in primary liver carcinoma. As for the study in general: In every tissue type, samples returned a similar yield of roughly 3.65 to 8 million productive TCRbeta reads.

Study findings and constraints: Only about 7.5-25% of top clones spanned all five tumor regions.

The chain joins TRBV10-3 to TRBJ2-7, with D possibly matching TRBD2 (5 bases). Sequencing used liver tumor tissue from sampling region 2. Subset given: tumor region T2, inferior pole. This receptor was identified in a man between 40 and 49 years old with primary liver carcinoma and hepatitis B virus infection. The CDR3, as DNA: TGTGCCATCAGTGGAACTGTCCGGGAAAGTGTCGAGCAGTACTTC. As protein: CAISGTVRESVEQYF.